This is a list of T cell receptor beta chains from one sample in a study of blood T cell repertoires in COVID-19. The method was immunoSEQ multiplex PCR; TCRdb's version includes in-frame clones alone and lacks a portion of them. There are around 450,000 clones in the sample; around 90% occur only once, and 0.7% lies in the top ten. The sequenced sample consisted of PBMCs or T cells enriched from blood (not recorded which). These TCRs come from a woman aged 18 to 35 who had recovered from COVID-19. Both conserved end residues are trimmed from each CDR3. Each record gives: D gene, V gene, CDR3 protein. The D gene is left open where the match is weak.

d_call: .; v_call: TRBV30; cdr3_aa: AWSVENSPLH
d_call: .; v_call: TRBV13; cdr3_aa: ASSLYQGSDTQY
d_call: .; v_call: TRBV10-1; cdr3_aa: ASSDSRGTEAF
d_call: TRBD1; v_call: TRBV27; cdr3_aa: ASSFLGTGGAGYT
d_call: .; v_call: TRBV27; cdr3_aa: ASSPLRDKDSPLH
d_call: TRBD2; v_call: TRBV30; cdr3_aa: AWMREGRLRGEQY
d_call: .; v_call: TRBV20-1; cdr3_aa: SASRDFGNTIY
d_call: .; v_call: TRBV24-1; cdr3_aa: ATGQGETQY
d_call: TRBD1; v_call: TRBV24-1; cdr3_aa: ATSDPGTGSEQF
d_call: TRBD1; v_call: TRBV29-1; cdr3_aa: SVLGQGSNTEAF
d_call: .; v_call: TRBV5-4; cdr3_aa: ASSLNSYNEQF
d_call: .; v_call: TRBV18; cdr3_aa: ASSPAGPVRHEQF
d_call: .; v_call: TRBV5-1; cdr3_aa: ASSSLPFGDNEQF
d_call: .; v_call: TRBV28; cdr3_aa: ASSLGSSYGQY
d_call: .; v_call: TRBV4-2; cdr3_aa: ASGDSFRLSNSPLH
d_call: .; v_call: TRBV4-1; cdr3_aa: ASSQDRGEVSYEQY
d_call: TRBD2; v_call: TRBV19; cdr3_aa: ASSAGLDSSYNEQF
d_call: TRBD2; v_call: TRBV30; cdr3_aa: AWSAGGEQF
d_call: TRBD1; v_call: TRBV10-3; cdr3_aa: AISGPGGGQETQY
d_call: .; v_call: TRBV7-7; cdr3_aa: ASSLNYEQY
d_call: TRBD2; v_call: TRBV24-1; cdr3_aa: AILVSGDDSYEQY
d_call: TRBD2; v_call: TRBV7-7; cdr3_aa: ASTSLAGGTGELF
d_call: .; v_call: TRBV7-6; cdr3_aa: ASSPGINQPQH
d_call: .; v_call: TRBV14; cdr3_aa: ASSQGGAGRGRTEAF
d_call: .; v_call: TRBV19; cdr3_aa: ASGAETGNTIY
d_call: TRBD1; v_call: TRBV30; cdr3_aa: AWSPLVGTAQH
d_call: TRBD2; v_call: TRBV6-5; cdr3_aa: ASSYSLSGGETQY
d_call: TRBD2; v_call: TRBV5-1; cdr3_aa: ASSRGLAGPTTTEQY